This T cell receptor (beta chain) was obtained from a study of blood T cells in healthy people across ages. Then a second PCR, running about 7 to 11 cycles, was carried out with a sample-barcoded 5' primer and a J-beta primer mix. With 12 random nucleotides, a template-switch adaptor tagged each individual cDNA molecule. TCRdb processed the 5' RACE reads anew with MiXCR; each CDR3 protein has one entry. This sample has around 990,000 distinct CDR3 sequences, with around 25% found just once. In addition, the sample was reused for a study of T cells of mothers and their children. That source adds: It was related mother-child pairs that showed slightly higher overlap than unrelated pairs, without reaching significance.

This TCR was recovered from a girl aged 2 to 9 in good health. The sample taken for sequencing was blood.

The CDR3: CASTNLLVSPLHF. The CDR3 nucleotides read TGTGCCAGCACCAACCTGTTGGTTTCACCCCTCCACTTT. This chain links TRBV12-3 or TRBV12-4 with TRBJ1-6; D uncertain. The CDR3 runs to 13 residues. Trimming pared 7 bases from V and 9 bases from J, leaving 13 bases between.